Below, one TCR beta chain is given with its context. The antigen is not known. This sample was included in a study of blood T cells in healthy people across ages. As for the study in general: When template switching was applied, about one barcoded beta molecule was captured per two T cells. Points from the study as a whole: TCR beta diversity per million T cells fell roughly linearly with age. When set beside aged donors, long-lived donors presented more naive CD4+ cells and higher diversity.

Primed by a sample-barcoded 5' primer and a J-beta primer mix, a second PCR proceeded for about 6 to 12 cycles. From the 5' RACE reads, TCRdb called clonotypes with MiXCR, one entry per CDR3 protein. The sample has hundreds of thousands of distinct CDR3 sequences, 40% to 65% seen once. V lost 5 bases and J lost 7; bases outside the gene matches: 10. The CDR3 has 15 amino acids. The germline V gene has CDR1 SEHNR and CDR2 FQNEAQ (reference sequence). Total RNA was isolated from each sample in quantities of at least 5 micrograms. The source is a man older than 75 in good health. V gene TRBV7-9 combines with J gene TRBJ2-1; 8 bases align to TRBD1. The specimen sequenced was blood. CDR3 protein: CASSIRAGGLNEQFF. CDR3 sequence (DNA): TGTGCCAGCAGCATCCGCGCAGGGGGCTTGAATGAGCAGTTCTTC.